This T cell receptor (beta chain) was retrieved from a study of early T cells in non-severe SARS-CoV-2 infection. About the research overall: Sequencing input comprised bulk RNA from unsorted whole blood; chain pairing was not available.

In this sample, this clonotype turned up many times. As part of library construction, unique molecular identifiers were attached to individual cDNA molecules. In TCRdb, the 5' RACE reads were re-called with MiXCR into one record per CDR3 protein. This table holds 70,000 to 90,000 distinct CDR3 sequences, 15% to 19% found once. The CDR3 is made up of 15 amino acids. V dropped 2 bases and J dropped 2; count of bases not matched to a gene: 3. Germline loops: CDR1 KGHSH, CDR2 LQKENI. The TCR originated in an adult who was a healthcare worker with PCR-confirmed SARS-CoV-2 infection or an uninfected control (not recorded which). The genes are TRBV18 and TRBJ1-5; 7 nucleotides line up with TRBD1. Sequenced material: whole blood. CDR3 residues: CASSPAGQRNQPQHF. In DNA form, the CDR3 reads TGTGCCAGCTCACCAGCGGGACAGCGCAATCAGCCCCAGCATTTT.